This record looks at one T cell receptor (beta chain) sequence and its context. Its antigen remains unidentified. The missing CDR3 end, 3 residues past where the read stops, is filled in from the germline J gene. The germline V gene encodes CDR1 LGHNT and CDR2 FRNRAP. V lost 1 base to trimming and J lost 1 base; unmatched junction nucleotides: 4. CDR3 length equals 15 residues. Sequencing used immunoSEQ multiplex PCR; TCRdb keeps in-frame clones, though not all of them. In all, the sample yields roughly 36,000 clones. This specimen belongs to a study of T cells in women clearing cervical HPV infection. Across the study: Case blood was drawn a median roughly 160 days after lesion detection. HLA type stays a possible confounder, typing being limited. Overall study results and limits: TRBV6-7 abundance was lower in cases than controls (roughly 0.11% versus 0.16%). Unknown T-cell numbers per sample may underlie the richness differences.

The clonotype originates from a woman aged 18-69 years with a cervical HPV16 infection that either progressed to CIN3+ or cleared (not recorded which). The sample taken for sequencing was blood buffy coat. The rearrangement joins TRBV12-5 to TRBJ2-7, with 7 bases identical to TRBD1. Partial CDR3 DNA: TGTGCTAGTGGTTTGGATTGGGACAGTTCCTACGAG. This sequence encodes CASGLDWDSSYE. The CDR3 in full is CASGLDWDSSYEQYF.